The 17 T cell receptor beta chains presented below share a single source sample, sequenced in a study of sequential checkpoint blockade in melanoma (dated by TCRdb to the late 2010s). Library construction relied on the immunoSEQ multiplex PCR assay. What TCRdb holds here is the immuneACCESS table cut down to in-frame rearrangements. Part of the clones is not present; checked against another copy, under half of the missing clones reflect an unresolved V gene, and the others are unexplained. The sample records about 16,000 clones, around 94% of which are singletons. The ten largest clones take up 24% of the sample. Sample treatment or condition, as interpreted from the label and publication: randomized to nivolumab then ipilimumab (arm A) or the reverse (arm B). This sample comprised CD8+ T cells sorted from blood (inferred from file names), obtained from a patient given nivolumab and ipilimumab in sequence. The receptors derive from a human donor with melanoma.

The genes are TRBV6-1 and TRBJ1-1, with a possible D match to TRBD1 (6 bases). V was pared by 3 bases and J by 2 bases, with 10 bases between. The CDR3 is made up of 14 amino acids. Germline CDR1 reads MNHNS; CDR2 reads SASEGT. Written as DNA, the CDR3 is TGTGCCAGCAGTGACACAGGGAGAAACACTGAAGCTTTCTTT. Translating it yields CASSDTGRNTEAFF.

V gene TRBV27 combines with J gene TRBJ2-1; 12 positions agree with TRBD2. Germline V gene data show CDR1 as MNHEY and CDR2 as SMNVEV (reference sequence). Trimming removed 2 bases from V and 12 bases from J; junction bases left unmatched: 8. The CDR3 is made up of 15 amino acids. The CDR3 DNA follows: TGTGCCAGCAGTTTACAGGCTAGCGGGAGGGCCCGGCAGTTCTTC. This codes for CASSLQASGRARQFF.

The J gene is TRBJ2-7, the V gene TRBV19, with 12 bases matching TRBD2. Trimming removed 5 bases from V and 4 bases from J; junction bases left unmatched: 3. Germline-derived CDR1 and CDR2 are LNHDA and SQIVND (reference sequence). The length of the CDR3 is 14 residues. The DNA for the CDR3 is TGTGCCAGTAGTCCAGGGACTAGCGGGTACGAGCAGTACTTC. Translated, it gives CASSPGTSGYEQYF.

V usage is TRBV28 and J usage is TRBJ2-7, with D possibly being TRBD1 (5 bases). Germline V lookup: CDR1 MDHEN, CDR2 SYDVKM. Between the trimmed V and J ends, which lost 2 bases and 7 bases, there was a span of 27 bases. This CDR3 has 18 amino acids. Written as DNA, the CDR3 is TGTGCCAGCAGTTTAATACTCCGGACGCTTGACAGAGCTCGGGAGCAGTACGTC. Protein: CASSLILRTLDRAREQYV.

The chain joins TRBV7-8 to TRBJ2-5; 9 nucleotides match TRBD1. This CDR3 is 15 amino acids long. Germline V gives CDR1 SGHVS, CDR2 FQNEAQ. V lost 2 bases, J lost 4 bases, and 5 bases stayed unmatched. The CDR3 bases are TGTGCCAGCAGCTTAAACAGGGGGCCTTCAGAGACCCAGTACTTC. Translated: CASSLNRGPSETQYF.

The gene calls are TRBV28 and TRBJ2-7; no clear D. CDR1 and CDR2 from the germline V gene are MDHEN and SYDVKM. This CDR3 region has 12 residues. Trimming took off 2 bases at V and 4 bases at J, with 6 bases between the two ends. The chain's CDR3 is CASSLRYYEQYF. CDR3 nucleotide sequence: TGTGCCAGCAGTTTACGGTATTACGAGCAGTACTTC.

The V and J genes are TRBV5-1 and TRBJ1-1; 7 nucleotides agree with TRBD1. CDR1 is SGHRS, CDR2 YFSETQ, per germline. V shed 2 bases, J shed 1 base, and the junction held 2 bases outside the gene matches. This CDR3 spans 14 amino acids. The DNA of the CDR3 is TGCGCCAGCAGCTTATCAGGGGGGAACACTGAAGCTTTCTTT. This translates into CASSLSGGNTEAFF.

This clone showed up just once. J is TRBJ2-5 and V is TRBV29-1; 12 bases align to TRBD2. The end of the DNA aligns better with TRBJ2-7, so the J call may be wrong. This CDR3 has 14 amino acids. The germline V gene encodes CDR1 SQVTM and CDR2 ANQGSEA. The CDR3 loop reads CSVDLAGGGYEQYF. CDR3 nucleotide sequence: TGCAGCGTTGACCTAGCGGGAGGGGGGTACGAGCAGTACTTC.

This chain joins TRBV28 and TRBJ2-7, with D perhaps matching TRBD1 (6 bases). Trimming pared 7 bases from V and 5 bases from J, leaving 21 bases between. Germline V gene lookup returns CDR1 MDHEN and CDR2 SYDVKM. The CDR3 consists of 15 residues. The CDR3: CASTSDRHLWDEQYF. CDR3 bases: TGTGCCAGCACCTCGGACAGACACCTCTGGGACGAGCAGTACTTC. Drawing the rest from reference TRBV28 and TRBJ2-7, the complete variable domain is DVKVTQSSRYLVKRTGEKVFLECVQDMDHENMFWYRQDPGLGLRLIYFSYDVKMKEKGDIPEGYSVSREKKERFSLILESASTNQTSMYLCASTSDRHLWDEQYFGPGTRLTVT.

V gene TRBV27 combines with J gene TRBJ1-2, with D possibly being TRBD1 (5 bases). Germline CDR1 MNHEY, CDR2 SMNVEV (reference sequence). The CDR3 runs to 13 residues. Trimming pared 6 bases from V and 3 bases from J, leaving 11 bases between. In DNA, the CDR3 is TGTGCCAGCAGGTCAGGGTCATACTATGGCTACACCTTC. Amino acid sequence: CASRSGSYYGYTF.

For the CDR3, the DNA is TGTGCCAGCAGCTTACCCGACAGGGAGATTACCTACGAGCAGTACTTC. Its protein is CASSLPDREITYEQYF. The rearrangement joins TRBV7-8 to TRBJ2-7, with 7 nucleotides matching TRBD1. The V gene end was trimmed by 2 bases and the J gene end by 2 bases; junction bases not matched to a gene: 9. Germline V gives CDR1 SGHVS, CDR2 FQNEAQ. The CDR3 length is 16 residues. The full variable domain, its missing parts supplied by reference TRBV7-8 and TRBJ2-7, is GAGVSQSPRYKVAKRGQDVALRCDPISGHVSLFWYQQALGQGPEFLTYFQNEAQLDKSGLPSDRFFAERPEGSVSTLKIQRTQQEDSAVYLCASSLPDREITYEQYFGPGTRLTVT.

CDR3 bases: TGTGCCAGCAGGACAGTAAAGGCCTCTGACGGAGCTTTCTTT. Protein sequence: CASRTVKASDGAFF. This chain joins TRBV6-5 and TRBJ1-1, with D perhaps matching TRBD1 (5 bases). The CDR3 length is 14 residues. Trimming removed 6 bases at V and 10 bases at J, with 21 bases between. In germline, CDR1 is MNHEY, CDR2 SVGAGI.

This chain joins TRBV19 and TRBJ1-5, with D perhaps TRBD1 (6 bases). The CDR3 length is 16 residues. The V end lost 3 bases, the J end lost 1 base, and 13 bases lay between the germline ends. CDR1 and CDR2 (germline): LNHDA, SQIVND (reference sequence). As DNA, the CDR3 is TGTGCCAGTAGTATCGGGACACTGACAAGCAATCAGCCCCAGCATTTT. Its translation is CASSIGTLTSNQPQHF.

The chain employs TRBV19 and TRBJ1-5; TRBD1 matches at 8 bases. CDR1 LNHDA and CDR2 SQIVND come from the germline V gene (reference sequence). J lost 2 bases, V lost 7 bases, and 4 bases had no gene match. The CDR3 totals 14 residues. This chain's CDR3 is CASTLQGGNQPQHF. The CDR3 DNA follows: TGTGCCAGTACCCTACAGGGGGGCAATCAGCCCCAGCATTTT.

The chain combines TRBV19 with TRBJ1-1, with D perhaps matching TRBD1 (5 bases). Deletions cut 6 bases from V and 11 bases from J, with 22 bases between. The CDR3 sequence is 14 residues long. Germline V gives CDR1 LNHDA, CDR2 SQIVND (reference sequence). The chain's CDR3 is CASSHLPDRSRAFF. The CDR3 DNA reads TGTGCCAGTAGCCACCTCCCCGACAGAAGTAGGGCTTTCTTT.

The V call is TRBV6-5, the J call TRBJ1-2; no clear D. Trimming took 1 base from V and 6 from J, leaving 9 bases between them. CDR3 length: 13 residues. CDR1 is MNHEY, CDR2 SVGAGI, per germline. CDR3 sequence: CASSYFLRDGYTF. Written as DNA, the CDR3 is TGTGCCAGCAGTTACTTCCTGAGGGATGGCTACACCTTC.

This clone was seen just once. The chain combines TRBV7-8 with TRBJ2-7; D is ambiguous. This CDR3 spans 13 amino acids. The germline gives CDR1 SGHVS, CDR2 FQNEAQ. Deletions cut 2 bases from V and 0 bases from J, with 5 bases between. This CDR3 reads CASSLFSSYEQYF. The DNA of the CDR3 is TGTGCCAGCAGCTTATTCTCCTCCTACGAGCAGTACTTC. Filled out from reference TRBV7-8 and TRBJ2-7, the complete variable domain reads GAGVSQSPRYKVAKRGQDVALRCDPISGHVSLFWYQQALGQGPEFLTYFQNEAQLDKSGLPSDRFFAERPEGSVSTLKIQRTQQEDSAVYLCASSLFSSYEQYFGPGTRLTVT.